This T cell receptor beta chain was observed in a study of blood T cells in healthy people across ages. Study-wide findings and caveats: Older individuals had lower TCR beta diversity per million T cells (the decline was roughly linear).

Next came a second PCR, run for about 7 to 12 cycles, which used a sample-barcoded 5' primer along with a J-beta primer mix. TCRdb independently ran MiXCR on the 5' RACE reads; one entry per CDR3 protein. The table lists about 1,000,000 distinct CDR3 sequences, 40% to 45% of them singletons. As regards this clonotype: Its antigen is unknown.

Trimming removed 6 bases from V and 0 bases from J, with 8 bases in between. The V gene's germline CDR1 is MNHEY and CDR2 SMNVEV (reference sequence). CDR3 length: 14 residues. The sequenced sample consisted of blood. The chain combines TRBV27 with TRBJ1-4; no definite D call. The clonotype comes from a woman aged 55 to 70 in good health. The CDR3 sequence: CASSPNPTNEKLFF. In nucleotides, the CDR3 is TGTGCCAGCAGCCCAAATCCAACTAATGAAAAACTGTTTTTT.